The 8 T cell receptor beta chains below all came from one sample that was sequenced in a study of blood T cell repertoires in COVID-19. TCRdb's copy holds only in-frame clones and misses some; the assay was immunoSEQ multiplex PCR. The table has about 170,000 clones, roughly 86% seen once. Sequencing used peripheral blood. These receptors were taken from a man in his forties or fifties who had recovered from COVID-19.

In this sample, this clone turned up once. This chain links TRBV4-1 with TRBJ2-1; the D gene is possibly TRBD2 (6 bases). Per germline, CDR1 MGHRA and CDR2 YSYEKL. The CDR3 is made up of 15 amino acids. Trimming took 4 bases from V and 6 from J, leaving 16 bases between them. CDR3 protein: CASSLARWGVNEQFF. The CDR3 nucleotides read TGCGCCAGCAGCCTGGCTAGATGGGGGGTCAATGAGCAGTTCTTC.

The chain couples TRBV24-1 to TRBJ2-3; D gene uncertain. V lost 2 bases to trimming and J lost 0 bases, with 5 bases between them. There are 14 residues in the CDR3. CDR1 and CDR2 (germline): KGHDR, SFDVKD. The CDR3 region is CATSDSPSTDTQYF. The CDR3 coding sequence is TGTGCCACCAGTGATTCCCCTAGCACAGATACGCAGTATTTT.

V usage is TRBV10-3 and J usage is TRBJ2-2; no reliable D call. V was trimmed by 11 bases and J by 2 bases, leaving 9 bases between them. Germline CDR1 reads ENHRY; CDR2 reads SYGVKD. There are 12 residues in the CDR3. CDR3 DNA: TGTGCCGTCCTGACTAACACCGGGGAGCTGTTTTTT. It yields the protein CAVLTNTGELFF.

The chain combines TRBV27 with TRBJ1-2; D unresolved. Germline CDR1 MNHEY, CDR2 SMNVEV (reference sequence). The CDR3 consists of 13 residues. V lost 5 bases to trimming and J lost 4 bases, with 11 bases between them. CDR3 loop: CASSPTRVYGYTF. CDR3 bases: TGTGCCAGCAGTCCGACTCGAGTCTATGGCTACACCTTC.

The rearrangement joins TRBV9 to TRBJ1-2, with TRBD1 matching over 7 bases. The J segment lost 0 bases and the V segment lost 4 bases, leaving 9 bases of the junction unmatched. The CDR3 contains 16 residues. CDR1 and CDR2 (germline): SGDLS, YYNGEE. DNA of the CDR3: TGTGCCAGCAGCACCCTCGGGCAGGGGGCTAACTATGGCTACACCTTC. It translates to CASSTLGQGANYGYTF.

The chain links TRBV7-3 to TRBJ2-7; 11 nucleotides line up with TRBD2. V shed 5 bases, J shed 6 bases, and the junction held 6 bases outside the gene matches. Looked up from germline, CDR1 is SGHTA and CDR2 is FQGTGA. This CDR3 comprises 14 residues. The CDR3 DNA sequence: TGTGCCAGCAGCCCGACCGGGACTAGCGGCGAGCAGTACTTC. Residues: CASSPTGTSGEQYF. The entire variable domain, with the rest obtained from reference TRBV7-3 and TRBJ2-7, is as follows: GAGVSQTPSNKVTEKGKYVELRCDPISGHTALYWYRQSLGQGPEFLIYFQGTGAADDSGLPNDRFFAVRPEGSVSTLKIQRTERGDSAVYLCASSPTGTSGEQYFGPGTRLTVT.

The CDR3, as DNA: TGTGCCAGCAGCCCGGGACAGTCCGGGCCCCAGCATTTT. It translates to CASSPGQSGPQHF. This chain joins TRBV5-8 and TRBJ1-5; 7 nucleotides agree with TRBD1. V was clipped by 4 bases and J by 9 bases; unmatched bases: 7. Germline V gene data show CDR1 as SGHTS and CDR2 as YDEGEE. The CDR3 contains 13 residues.

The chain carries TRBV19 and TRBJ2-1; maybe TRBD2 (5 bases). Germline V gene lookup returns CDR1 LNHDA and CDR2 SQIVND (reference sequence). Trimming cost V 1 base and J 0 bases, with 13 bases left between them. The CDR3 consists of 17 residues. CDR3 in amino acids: CASSIVSGIPSYNEQFF. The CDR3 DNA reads TGTGCCAGTAGTATAGTGTCCGGGATCCCCTCCTACAATGAGCAGTTCTTC.